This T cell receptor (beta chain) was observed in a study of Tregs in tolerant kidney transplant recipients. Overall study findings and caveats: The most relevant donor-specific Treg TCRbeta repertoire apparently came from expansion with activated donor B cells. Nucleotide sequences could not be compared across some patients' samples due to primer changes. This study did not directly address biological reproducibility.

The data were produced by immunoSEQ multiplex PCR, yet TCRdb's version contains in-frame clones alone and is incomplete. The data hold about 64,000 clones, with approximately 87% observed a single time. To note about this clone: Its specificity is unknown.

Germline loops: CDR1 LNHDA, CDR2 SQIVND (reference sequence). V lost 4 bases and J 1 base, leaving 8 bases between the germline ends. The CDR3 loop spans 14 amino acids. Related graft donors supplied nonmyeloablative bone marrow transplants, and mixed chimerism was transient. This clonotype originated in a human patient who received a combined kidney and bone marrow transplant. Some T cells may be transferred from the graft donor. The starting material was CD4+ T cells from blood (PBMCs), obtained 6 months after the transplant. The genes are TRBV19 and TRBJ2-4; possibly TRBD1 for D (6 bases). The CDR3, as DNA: TGTGCCAGTAGTAGGCAGGGGGCCAAAAACATTCAGTACTTC. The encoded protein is CASSRQGAKNIQYF.